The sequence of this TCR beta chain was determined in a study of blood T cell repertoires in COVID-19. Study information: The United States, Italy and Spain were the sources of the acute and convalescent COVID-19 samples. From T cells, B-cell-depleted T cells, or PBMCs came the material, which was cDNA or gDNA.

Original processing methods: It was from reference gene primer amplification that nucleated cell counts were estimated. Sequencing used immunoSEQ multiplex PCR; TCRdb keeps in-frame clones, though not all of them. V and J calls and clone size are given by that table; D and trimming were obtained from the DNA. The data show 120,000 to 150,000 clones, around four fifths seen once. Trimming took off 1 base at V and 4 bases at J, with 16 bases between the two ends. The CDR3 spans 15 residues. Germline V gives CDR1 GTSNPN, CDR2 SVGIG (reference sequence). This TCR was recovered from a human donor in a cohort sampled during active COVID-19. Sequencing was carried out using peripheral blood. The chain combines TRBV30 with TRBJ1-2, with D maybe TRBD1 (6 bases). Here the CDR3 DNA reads TGTGCCTGGAGTGGCCAGGGGCGGGGGGTCTATGGCTACACCTTC. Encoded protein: CAWSGQGRGVYGYTF. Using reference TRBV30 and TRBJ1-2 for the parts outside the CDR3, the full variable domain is SQTIHQWPATLVQPVGSPLSLECTVEGTSNPNLYWYRQAAGRGLQLLFYSVGIGQISSEVPQNLSASRPQDRQFILSSKKLLLSDSGFYLCAWSGQGRGVYGYTFGSGTRLTVV.